A single sample gave rise to the 5 T cell receptor beta chains below, sequenced in a study of cytomegalovirus exposure and HLA in healthy donors. In the PCR, 60 Vbeta and 13 Jbeta primers were used. Produced via immunoSEQ multiplex PCR; TCRdb's table is partial and in-frame only. The sample contains roughly 130,000 clones, about 8.5% of which appear only once. Sequencing input: PBMCs. Every receptor here comes from a man in his forties in good health and CMV-seronegative.

The sample holds a few counts of this clone. The chain joins TRBV27 to TRBJ2-7; 9 bases agree with TRBD1. CDR3 length: 15 residues. Trimming cost V 5 bases and J 0 bases; bases outside gene matches: 5. Germline V gene sequence: CDR1 MNHEY, CDR2 SMNVEV (reference sequence). The CDR3, as DNA: TGTGCCAGCAGTCTCGGGACAGGGCCCTCCTACGAGCAGTACTTC. It codes for CASSLGTGPSYEQYF.

This clone was seen a handful of times. The J gene is TRBJ2-2, the V gene TRBV30; 11 nucleotides align to TRBD1. CDR3 length: 14 amino acids. The J segment lost 6 bases and the V segment lost 3 bases, leaving 3 bases of the junction unmatched. CDR1 is GTSNPN, CDR2 SVGIG, per germline (reference sequence). The CDR3 is CAWRDRGPAGELFF. The CDR3 coding sequence is TGTGCCTGGAGGGACAGGGGGCCTGCCGGGGAGCTGTTTTTT.

This clone was seen a few times. The chain links TRBV10-3 to TRBJ1-5; 9 bases are shared with TRBD1. CDR1 is ENHRY and CDR2 is SYGVKD in the germline V gene. This CDR3 has 14 amino acids. V lost 6 bases, J lost 4 bases, and 4 bases stayed unmatched. The chain's CDR3 is CAISADRGNQPQHF. CDR3 coding DNA: TGTGCCATCAGCGCGGACAGGGGAAATCAGCCCCAGCATTTT.

This clone has only a few counts. The chain couples TRBV7-6 to TRBJ1-5; 10 positions match TRBD1. Germline CDR1 is SGHVS and CDR2 is FNYEAQ. The CDR3 runs 17 residues. J lost 3 bases, V lost 0 bases, and 5 bases had no gene match. The CDR3 here is CASSLAPGQGINQPQHF. CDR3 DNA sequence: TGTGCCAGCAGCTTAGCCCCGGGACAGGGGATCAATCAGCCCCAGCATTTT.

CDR3 coding DNA: TGTGCCAGCAACCGGGGAACAGGGGGCATAGATACGCAGTATTTT. Amino acids: CASNRGTGGIDTQYF. The chain recombines TRBV2 with TRBJ2-3; TRBD1 matches at 9 bases. The CDR3 has 15 residues. Germline CDR1 is SNHLY and CDR2 is FYNNEI. The V segment lost 7 bases and the J segment 5 bases; nucleotides outside the gene matches: 10. The full variable domain, rest sourced from reference TRBV2 and TRBJ2-3, is EPEVTQTPSHQVTQMGQEVILRCVPISNHLYFYWYRQILGQKVEFLVSFYNNEISEKSEIFDDQFSVERPDGSNFTLKIRSTKLEDSAMYFCASNRGTGGIDTQYFGPGTRLTVL.